This T cell receptor (beta chain) was observed in a study of T cell changes during pregnancy in multiple sclerosis. The repertoire was sequenced with immunoSEQ multiplex PCR; TCRdb's copy has only in-frame clones and lacks some. The sample consists of about 42,000 clones, under 90% of them appearing once. This clonotype originated in a female donor with multiple sclerosis, enrolled in a pregnancy study. Sequencing used CD4+ T cells from peripheral blood mononuclear cells, obtained before pregnancy.

The CDR3 DNA reads as TGTGCCAGCAGCACCCGGAGGGCCCTCGGCACAGATACGCAGTATTTT. Protein sequence: CASSTRRALGTDTQYF. The V gene is TRBV7-8, the J gene TRBJ2-3; the D gene is possibly TRBD2 (6 bases). CDR1 SGHVS and CDR2 FQNEAQ come from the germline V gene. The CDR3 sequence is 16 residues long. V lost 5 bases to trimming and J lost 1 base, with 16 bases between them.